This is a list of T cell receptor beta chains from one sample in a study of response to subunit inactivated influenza vaccine. MiXCR, applied by TCRdb to the RT-PCR reads, yields one record per CDR3 protein. The data show roughly 760,000 distinct CDR3 sequences, with 21% seen just once and roughly 10% held by the top ten. The material sequenced was PBMCs from blood, taken more than 4 days after vaccination. These TCRs come from a man aged 50 to 59 who received an inactivated influenza vaccine. The CDR3 runs from the conserved cysteine through the conserved F or W. A D gene is named only where the DNA matches it firmly. Size values are once, few and many counts, or a class for expanded clones, and some rows have none.

size	D	V	J	CDR3
NA	TRBD1	TRBV7-8	TRBJ2-1	CASSFLIMLQGASEQFF
NA	NA	TRBV7-6	TRBJ1-5	CASSLGTGSDQPQHF
NA	TRBD1	TRBV4-1	TRBJ2-1	CASSQTGGLRGEQFF
NA	NA	TRBV18	TRBJ2-3	CASSPPPGRVTITDTQYF
NA	TRBD2	TRBV20-1	TRBJ2-7	CSAIGLAGTYEQYF
NA	NA	TRBV28	TRBJ2-7	CASSPKDPDTYEQYF
NA	NA	TRBV5-4	TRBJ2-1	CASSQDASSYNEQFF
few	TRBD1	TRBV29-1	TRBJ2-5	CSATLGTVQETQYF
few	TRBD2	TRBV7-2	TRBJ2-7	CASSQLAGASYEQYF
NA	TRBD1	TRBV18	TRBJ2-7	CASSLQGALDEQYF
NA	TRBD1	TRBV12-3/TRBV12-4	TRBJ2-7	CASSIQGALGEQYF
NA	TRBD2	TRBV9	TRBJ2-1	CASSETSGRRNEQFF
NA	TRBD2	TRBV6-5	TRBJ2-1	CASSYSALAGVNNEQFF
few	NA	TRBV5-4	TRBJ2-7	CASSLDTYYEQYF
few	TRBD1	TRBV20-1	TRBJ1-1	CSANSDRQNTEAFF
many	TRBD1	TRBV12-3/TRBV12-4	TRBJ2-4	CASSPDRGLAIQYF
once	NA	TRBV5-1	TRBJ1-1	CASSLEAPGTEAFF
few	NA	TRBV20-1	TRBJ2-3	CSARDGETSTDTQYF
few	TRBD1	TRBV12-3/TRBV12-4	TRBJ1-2	CASSTRQGNYGYTF
NA	NA	TRBV7-8	TRBJ1-1	CASSFITPGTTTEAFF
once	NA	TRBV12-1	TRBJ2-7	CAMGFGRAKEQYF
few	NA	TRBV20-1	TRBJ1-1	CSARRGRWDTEAFF
NA	TRBD1	TRBV29-1	TRBJ1-4	CSVVEGANEKLFF
NA	NA	TRBV6-1	TRBJ1-1	CASSNFGYANTEAFF
many	TRBD2	TRBV10-3	TRBJ2-1	CAISGAGAWRVEQFF
few	NA	TRBV5-1	TRBJ1-3	CASSLAPVRSGNTIYF
NA	NA	TRBV12-3/TRBV12-4	TRBJ1-5	CASNKDPGSNQPQHF
few	TRBD1	TRBV6-2/TRBV6-3	TRBJ1-1	CASSSPDRVNTEAFF
NA	NA	TRBV9	TRBJ2-2	CASSSGGQNTGELFF
NA	TRBD1	TRBV20-1	TRBJ2-7	CSARDLTGGYEQYF
few	NA	TRBV15	TRBJ2-7	CATSRGAGTYEQYF
few	TRBD2	TRBV7-2	TRBJ2-3	CASRTGTSLADTQYF
few	TRBD2	TRBV20-1	TRBJ2-7	CSARESLAGRYEQYF
NA	NA	TRBV20-1	TRBJ2-7	CSARTLGVGGEQYF
NA	TRBD1	TRBV4-1	TRBJ1-2	CASSQLQGAPGGYTF
NA	NA	TRBV9	TRBJ2-7	CASSVGDSSEQYF
few	NA	TRBV4-3	TRBJ1-1	CASSQDWQSPEAFF
few	NA	TRBV20-1	TRBJ2-2	CSASGLRTGELFF
NA	TRBD2	TRBV20-1	TRBJ2-7	CSVNSGGPPSSYEQYF
NA	TRBD1	TRBV7-2	TRBJ2-7	CASSQGWGTGVDEQYF
NA	TRBD2	TRBV6-2/TRBV6-3	TRBJ2-5	CASRLGLAGVGQETQYF
NA	TRBD1	TRBV4-1	TRBJ2-7	CASSLSTGPNYEQYF
many	TRBD2	TRBV7-9	TRBJ2-7	CASSPGTSGRVYEQYF
few	TRBD1	TRBV12-3/TRBV12-4	TRBJ2-2	CASSSTTGGGTGELFF
few	NA	TRBV20-1	TRBJ1-5	CSASRSSNQPQHF
few	TRBD2	TRBV2	TRBJ2-5	CASGVGLAGSQYF
NA	NA	TRBV7-9	TRBJ2-3	CASNPPGTSFLDTQYF
NA	NA	TRBV20-1	TRBJ2-2	CSARERRAGNTGELFF